This TCR beta chain is drawn from a study of shared clonotypes between healthy human individuals. Regarding this clone: Its antigen is not known.

At the deep level, the assay was run. The repertoire was sequenced with immunoSEQ multiplex PCR; TCRdb's copy has only in-frame clones and lacks some. The repertoire holds about 750,000 clones, with about 92% as singletons. Overall study results and limits: Non-shared clonotypes displayed generation probabilities falling below those of clonotypes present in all four donors. It was anticipated that sequencing depth would influence how many clonotypes donors shared.

In the naive CD8 group, cells lacked CD45RO and were positively selected for CCR7, so terminally differentiated effector memory CD45RA+ cells were left out. The study drew its donors from healthy HIV-negative adults without recent acute infections or vaccinations. The CDR3 totals 15 residues. CDR1 SGHDT and CDR2 YYEEEE come from the germline V gene. V lost 4 bases and J lost 10, with 22 bases in between. Material: naive CD8+ T cells sorted from blood. This chain uses TRBV5-6 with TRBJ2-3; no definite D call. The sequence derives from a man aged 25 to 40 in good health. CDR3 sequence: CASSPGPTKPLSQYF. The CDR3 DNA is TGTGCCAGCAGCCCCGGGCCGACAAAACCCCTTTCGCAGTATTTT.